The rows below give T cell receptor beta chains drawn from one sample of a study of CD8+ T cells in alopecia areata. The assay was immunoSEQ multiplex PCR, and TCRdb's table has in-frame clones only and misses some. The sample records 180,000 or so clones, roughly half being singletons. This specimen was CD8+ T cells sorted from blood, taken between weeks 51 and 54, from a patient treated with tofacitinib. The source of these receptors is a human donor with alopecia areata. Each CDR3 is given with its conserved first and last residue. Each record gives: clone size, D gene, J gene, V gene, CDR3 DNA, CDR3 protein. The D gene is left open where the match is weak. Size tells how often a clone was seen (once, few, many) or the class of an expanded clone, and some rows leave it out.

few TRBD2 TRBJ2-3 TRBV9 TGTGCCAGCAGCGTCTCTAGCGGGGGCACAGATACGCAGTATTTT CASSVSSGGTDTQYF
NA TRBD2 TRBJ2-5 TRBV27 TGTGCCAGCAGCCCCGGTTTAGCGGGGTTCCAAGAGACCCAGTACTTC CASSPGLAGFQETQYF
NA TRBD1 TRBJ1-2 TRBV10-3 TGTGCCATCAGATACAGGGGGCCGATCAGTTATGGCTACACCTTC CAIRYRGPISYGYTF
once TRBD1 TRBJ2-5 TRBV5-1 TGCGCCAGCAGCTCCCCCGACAGGGGGCGAGAGACCCAGTACTTC CASSSPDRGRETQYF
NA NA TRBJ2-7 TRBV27 TGTGCCAGCAGTTTTACCGGGACAAACGGGATCTACGAGCAGTACTTC CASSFTGTNGIYEQYF
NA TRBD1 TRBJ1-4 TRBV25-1 TGTGCCAGCAGTGATGCGACAGGGCTGAATGAAAAACTGTTTTTT CASSDATGLNEKLFF
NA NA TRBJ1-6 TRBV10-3 TGTGCCATCAGTGAGTCGAAGGTTTCCGGGAGGGAGCGTTCACCCCTCCACTTT CAISESKVSGRERSPLHF
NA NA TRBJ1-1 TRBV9 TGTGCCAGCAGCGTAGCTCCCATGAACACTGAAGCTTTCTTT CASSVAPMNTEAFF
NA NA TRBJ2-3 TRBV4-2 TGTGCCAGCAGCCAAGATCTGATAGATACGCAGTATTTT CASSQDLIDTQYF
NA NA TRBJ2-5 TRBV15 TGTGCCACCAGCGAGGGGGGGCAAGAGACCCAGTACTTC CATSEGGQETQYF
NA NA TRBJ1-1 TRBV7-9 TGTGCCAGCAGCTTTCCAGTTGACACTGAAGCTTTCTTT CASSFPVDTEAFF
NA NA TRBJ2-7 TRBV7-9 TGTGCCAGCAGCTTAGCGCTCGGGACTTCCATCGAGCAGTACTTC CASSLALGTSIEQYF
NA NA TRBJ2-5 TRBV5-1 TGCGCCAGCAGCTTGGCCAGGGCGACAGAGACCCAGTACTTC CASSLARATETQYF
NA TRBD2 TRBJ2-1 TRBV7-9 TGTGCCAGCAGCTTCCGGGGGGATGAGCAGTTCTTC CASSFRGDEQFF
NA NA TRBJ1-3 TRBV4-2 TGTGCCAGCAGCCAACCAGGAGAAATCTCGGGAAACACCATATATTTT CASSQPGEISGNTIYF
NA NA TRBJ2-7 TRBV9 TGTGCCAGCAGCGTAGGGACGGGATTCTACGAGCAGTACTTC CASSVGTGFYEQYF
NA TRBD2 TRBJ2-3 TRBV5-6 TGTGCCAGCAGCTCTCTAGCGGGGCTCACAGATACGCAGTATTTT CASSSLAGLTDTQYF
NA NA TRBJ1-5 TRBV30 TGTGCCTGGAGTGTACGTTCGGGAGGGATTAGCAATCAGCCCCAGCATTTT CAWSVRSGGISNQPQHF
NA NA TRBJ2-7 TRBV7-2 TGTGCCAGCAGCTTAGCCCCAGGGGTCCTTGGCGAGCAGTACTTC CASSLAPGVLGEQYF
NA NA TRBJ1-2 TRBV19 TGTGCCAGTAGCTCAGGGTATGGCTACACCTTC CASSSGYGYTF
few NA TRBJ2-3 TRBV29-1 TGCAGCGCCACGCCCCCCGGGGACATACTCACAGATACGCAGTATTTT CSATPPGDILTDTQYF
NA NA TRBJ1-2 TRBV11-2 TGTGCCAGCAGCTTCAGGGGAGCTAACTATGGCTACACCTTC CASSFRGANYGYTF
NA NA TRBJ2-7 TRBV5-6 TGTGCCAGCAGCTTGGTGAGGGGGGACAGACGAACCTACGAGCAGTACTTC CASSLVRGDRRTYEQYF
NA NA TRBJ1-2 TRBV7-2 TGTGCCAGCAGCGAAATGGAATTCTATGGCTACACCTTC CASSEMEFYGYTF
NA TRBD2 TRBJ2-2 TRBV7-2 TGTGCCAGCAGCTTCGTAGCGGGGAACACCGGGGAGCTGTTTTTT CASSFVAGNTGELFF
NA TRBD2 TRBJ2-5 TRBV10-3 TGTGCCATCAGTGAGCCGATGACTCCTAGCGGGGGAGAGACCCAGTACTTC CAISEPMTPSGGETQYF
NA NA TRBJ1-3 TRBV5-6 TGTGCCAGCAGCTTTCAGAGCTCTGGAAACACCATATATTTT CASSFQSSGNTIYF
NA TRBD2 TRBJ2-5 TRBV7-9 TGTGCCAGCAGCTTAGCGTCCGGGGGACTAGCGGAGACCCAGTACTTC CASSLASGGLAETQYF
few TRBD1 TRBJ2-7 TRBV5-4 TGTGCCAGCAGCTTGGAGGACAGGGTCGACGAGCAGTACTTC CASSLEDRVDEQYF
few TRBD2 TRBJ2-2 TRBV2 TGTGCCAGCACCGGGACTAGCGGGGGGGATAACACCGGGGAGCTGTTTTTT CASTGTSGGDNTGELFF
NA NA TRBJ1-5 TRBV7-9 TGTGCCAGCAGCTTAGTAGGGTTTGGCAATCAGCCCCAGCATTTT CASSLVGFGNQPQHF
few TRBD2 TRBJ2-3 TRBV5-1 TGCGCCAGCAGTCTCGAAGCGGGGAGCACAGATACGCAGTATTTT CASSLEAGSTDTQYF
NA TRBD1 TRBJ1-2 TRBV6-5 TGTGCCAGCAGTCCTGACAGGGATCGTGGCTACACCTTC CASSPDRDRGYTF
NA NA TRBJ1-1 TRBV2 TGTGCCAGCACGGCAATAGGCACTGAAGCTTTCTTT CASTAIGTEAFF
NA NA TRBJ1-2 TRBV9 TGTGCCAGCAGCGTAGGGACAGCTAACTATGGCTACACCTTC CASSVGTANYGYTF
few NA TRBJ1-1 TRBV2 TGTGCCAGCAGTGATGACGGGACTTGGGACACTGAAGCTTTCTTT CASSDDGTWDTEAFF
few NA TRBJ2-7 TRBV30 TGTGCCTGGAGTGTACAGGGTGCCCACGAGCAGTACTTC CAWSVQGAHEQYF
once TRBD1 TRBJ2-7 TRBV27 TGTGCCAGCAGTTTAACCCGACAGGGGCCCGAATCCTACGAGCAGTACTTC CASSLTRQGPESYEQYF
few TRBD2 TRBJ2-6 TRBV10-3 TGTGCCAGCAGTGAAACTAGCGCTGGGGCCAACGTCCTGACTTTC CASSETSAGANVLTF
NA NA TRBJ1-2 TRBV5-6 TGTGCCAGCAGCTTGGTAGCGCCTGCGGGATATGGCTACACCTTC CASSLVAPAGYGYTF
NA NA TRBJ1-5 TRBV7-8 TGTGCCAGCAGCTTAGGGGTCATCCCCAGCAATCAGCCCCAGCATTTT CASSLGVIPSNQPQHF
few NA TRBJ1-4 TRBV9 TGTGCCAGCAGCGGTACAGGGAAAGGACATGAAAAACTGTTTTTT CASSGTGKGHEKLFF
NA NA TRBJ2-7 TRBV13 TGTGCCAGCAGCTCGGAAAGGACGGATTACTACGAGCAGTACTTC CASSSERTDYYEQYF